A selection of T cell receptor beta chains follows, all from one sample in a study of T-cell reconstitution after alpha-beta-depleted transplantation in children. TCRdb reanalysed the PCR reads using MiXCR and keeps one entry per CDR3 protein. The sample shows 550,000 to 600,000 distinct CDR3 sequences, under 25% of them seen only once. This specimen was PBMCs, mostly from graft donor cells, taken 360 days after TCRalphabeta/CD19-depleted stem cell transplant. Source of these receptors: a boy less than two years old who had a stem cell transplant for acute myeloid leukemia, so the T cells may come from the graft donor. The CDR3 runs from the conserved cysteine through the conserved F or W. Fields, in order: D gene, J gene, V gene, clone size, CDR3 DNA, CDR3 protein. The D gene is left open where the match is weak. Size values are once, few and many counts, or a class for expanded clones, and some rows have none.

>TRBD1|TRBJ1-1|TRBV6-5|few
TGTGCCAGCAGTTGGGGACAGCTGAACACTGAAGCTTTCTTT
CASSWGQLNTEAFF
>.|TRBJ1-1|TRBV25-1|.
TGTGCCAGCAGGGGGGTTCAGGTAGCTTTCTTT
CASRGVQVAFF
>TRBD1|TRBJ1-2|TRBV6-5|.
TGTGCCAGCAGTTTCCTAACACAGGGGGCGGGAGGCTACACCTTC
CASSFLTQGAGGYTF
>TRBD1|TRBJ2-1|TRBV7-8|many
TGTGCCAGCAGTGACAGGGTTAATAACAATGAGCAGTTCTTC
CASSDRVNNNEQFF
>.|TRBJ2-5|TRBV12-3/TRBV12-4|many
TGTGCCAGCAGTTTCAGGGAATCCCAGTACTTC
CASSFRESQYF
>.|TRBJ2-1|TRBV5-1|few
TGCGCCAGCCGCGGGGAGTACAATGAGCAGTTCTTC
CASRGEYNEQFF
>TRBD2|TRBJ2-1|TRBV20-1|.
TGCAGTGCTAGCCCAGCGGGGGTTTACAATGAGCAGTTCTTC
CSASPAGVYNEQFF
>TRBD2|TRBJ2-1|TRBV6-1|.
TGTGCCAGCAGCCCTTGGACGGGACTAGCAAATGAGCAGTTCTTC
CASSPWTGLANEQFF
>TRBD1|TRBJ2-2|TRBV6-5|.
TGTGCCAGCAGTTCACTTCCGGGACAGGTGAACACCGGGGAGCTGTTTTTT
CASSSLPGQVNTGELFF
>.|TRBJ2-2|TRBV10-3|.
TGTGCCATCAGGTCGAAGGCGGACACCGGGGAGCTGTTTTTT
CAIRSKADTGELFF
>.|TRBJ2-3|TRBV7-2|once
TGTGCCAGCAGCGCTTCTGTGGCCGTAGATACGCAGTATTTT
CASSASVAVDTQYF
>TRBD1|TRBJ2-3|TRBV20-1|.
TGCAGTGCTAGAGATCGGACAGGGCGGACAGATACGCAGTATTTT
CSARDRTGRTDTQYF
>.|TRBJ1-1|TRBV5-1|many
TGCGCCAGCAGCCTGGAGGGGTGGGGAGGAATGAACACTGAAGCTTTCTTT
CASSLEGWGGMNTEAFF
>.|TRBJ2-7|TRBV9|.
TGTGCCAGCAGCGTAGAGGGAGGGGGCTTCTACGAGCAGTACTTC
CASSVEGGGFYEQYF
>.|TRBJ2-1|TRBV5-6|few
TGTGCCAGCAGCCTCTACTTGAGCTCCTACAATGAGCAGTTCTTC
CASSLYLSSYNEQFF
>TRBD1|TRBJ1-2|TRBV18|.
TGTGCCAGCTCACGAGGGACAGGGGATTATAATGGCTACACCTTC
CASSRGTGDYNGYTF
>.|TRBJ1-3|TRBV12-3/TRBV12-4|many
TGTGCCAGCAGTTCTAGGGGTACTGGAAACACCATATATTTT
CASSSRGTGNTIYF
>TRBD2|TRBJ2-1|TRBV2|.
TGTGCCAGCTGTTCGGACCTGGCGGGGGGGCTTTTATCCCACAATGAGCAGTTCTTC
CASCSDLAGGLLSHNEQFF
>TRBD1|TRBJ2-6|TRBV4-3|.
TGCGCCAGCAGCCAGTCTTACAGGGGCGCTGGGGCCAACGTCCTGACTTTC
CASSQSYRGAGANVLTF
>.|TRBJ1-1|TRBV5-1|many
TGCGCCAGCAGCTTCCCGGGTGTTACTGAAGCTTTCTTT
CASSFPGVTEAFF
>.|TRBJ1-5|TRBV15|.
TGTGCCACCAGCAGAGCAACAGGGCGGAATCAGCCCCAGCATTTT
CATSRATGRNQPQHF
>.|TRBJ2-2|TRBV6-1|.
TGTGCCAGCAGCCCGCCAGCCCCTGGGACCGGGGAGCTGTTTTTT
CASSPPAPGTGELFF
>.|TRBJ2-1|TRBV12-3/TRBV12-4|.
TGTGCCAGCTGTCCCCAGGGGTACAATGAGCAGTTCTTC
CASCPQGYNEQFF
>TRBD2|TRBJ2-1|TRBV7-3|few
TGTGCCAGCAGCTCTTTAGCGGGAGCCTACTCCAATGAGCAGTTCTTC
CASSSLAGAYSNEQFF
>.|TRBJ1-2|TRBV29-1|.
TGCAGCGTTGAAAATGCGGCGGGGTGGCAGGACTATGGCTACACCTTC
CSVENAAGWQDYGYTF
>TRBD2|TRBJ2-1|TRBV20-1|few
TGCAGTGCCCCGCCTAGCGGGGGGACTTATGAGCAGTTCTTC
CSAPPSGGTYEQFF
>.|TRBJ2-3|TRBV5-1|many
TGCGCCAGCAGCTTGGGACCGGACACAGATACGCAGTATTTT
CASSLGPDTDTQYF
>TRBD1|TRBJ1-2|TRBV20-1|many
TGCAGTGCTAGGCTCCGGGACAGGGTCTATGGCTACACCTTC
CSARLRDRVYGYTF
>.|TRBJ2-5|TRBV12-5|many
TGTGCTAGTGGTTTCGGGGATACATGGCTACAAGAGACCCAGTACTTC
CASGFGDTWLQETQYF
>TRBD1|TRBJ1-1|TRBV20-1|.
TGCTGTGCTAGTTTTTATACAGGGGTGGGGAGCACTGAAGCTTTCTTT
CCASFYTGVGSTEAFF
>.|TRBJ1-1|TRBV20-1|many
TGCAGTGCTCAAGGGGGGCAGACTGAAGCTTTCTTT
CSAQGGQTEAFF
>TRBD1|TRBJ2-7|TRBV10-3|.
TGTGCCATCAGTGAAGCAGGGGGCGAGCAGTACTTC
CAISEAGGEQYF
>.|TRBJ2-2|TRBV4-3|.
TGCGCCAGCAGCCCCGCCTGGGCGACTAACACCGGGGAGCTGTTTTTT
CASSPAWATNTGELFF
>TRBD2|TRBJ2-1|TRBV5-6|.
TGTGCCAGCAGCCCCGGGGGGGCCTCCTACAATGAGCAGTTCTTC
CASSPGGASYNEQFF
>TRBD1|TRBJ1-1|TRBV4-2|.
TGTGCCAGCAGCCAAGATCGGGGACAGATGATCACTGAAGCTTTCTTT
CASSQDRGQMITEAFF
>.|TRBJ2-1|TRBV29-1|few
TGCAGCGGAAAACTGACTAGGGGTGAGCAGTTCTTC
CSGKLTRGEQFF
>.|TRBJ2-1|TRBV9|few
TGTGCCAGCAGCGCGAATAGCGATGAGCAGTTCTTC
CASSANSDEQFF
>TRBD1|TRBJ1-2|TRBV28|many
TGTGCCAGCGGGACAGCCCCAAACTATGGGTACACCTTC
CASGTAPNYGYTF
>.|TRBJ2-1|TRBV18|few
TGTGCCAGCTCCCGGACAGAGGACAATGAGCAGTTCTTC
CASSRTEDNEQFF
>.|TRBJ2-1|TRBV7-9|many
TGTGCCAGCAGCCCTAAGGGGGGCGAGCAGTTCTTC
CASSPKGGEQFF
>.|TRBJ1-1|TRBV12-3/TRBV12-4|many
TGTGCCAGCAGACAGTACGAGGAGGCTGAAGCTTTCTTT
CASRQYEEAEAFF
>.|TRBJ1-3|TRBV27|.
TGTGCCAGCAGTTTTGGACAGGGAAACACCATATATTTT
CASSFGQGNTIYF
>TRBD1|TRBJ2-7|TRBV20-1|few
TGCAGTGCTAGAGATCCGAAGGGGGCGAGCAGCAAGCAGTACTTC
CSARDPKGASSKQYF
>.|TRBJ2-1|TRBV6-2/TRBV6-3|.
TGTGCCAGCAGTTACAGGGTGCGGGGCCCAAAGGGACCCAATGAGCAGTTCTTC
CASSYRVRGPKGPNEQFF
>.|TRBJ1-6|TRBV7-8|many
TGTGCCAGCAGTCCAGTGGGGACTAATTCACCCCTCCACTTT
CASSPVGTNSPLHF